This T cell receptor beta chain is from a study of beta chain features in type 1 diabetes (dated by TCRdb to the late 2010s). Regarding the research as a whole: No differences in mean age, gender distribution, total cell number or subset yield were found between patients and healthy donors. Across all samples, 107,917,701 sorted cells were examined, and cell number per subset correlated strongly with RNA yield. In the study, recently diagnosed type 1 diabetes patients and matched healthy donors were compared on the TCRB repertoires of their sorted circulating CD4+ T cell subsets. Whereas all 30 or so donors provided naive and central memory subsets, regulatory and stem cell-like memory subsets were isolated from just 8 patients and roughly eight healthy donors. The study at large found these results: At VDJ recombination sites, patients with type 1 diabetes made fewer insertions and deleted more nucleotides, a pattern implying thymic rearrangement abnormalities. Only small numbers of individuals were included in the HLA sub-analyses, which left unresolved whether HLA type had any influence on TCRB rearrangement. Because cDNA was sequenced instead of genomic DNA, highly expressing activated cells could be over-represented, though the groups showed no difference in activation or CD3 levels. The naive, central memory and regulatory TCRB repertoires appeared to resemble one another more closely among patients than among healthy donors. Type 1 diabetes patients showed a moderate but significant shortening of TCRB CDR3 length in all four CD4+ subsets. Shorter templates might be favored by PCR, yet because patient and control samples were amplified and corrected together, any such skew would affect both groups equally.

The CDR3 goes from the cysteine to the phenylalanine over 16 residues. Left in the record is the CDR3 DNA by itself, 48 bases read in frame from the first base. The germline V gene provides CDR1 ENHRY and CDR2 SYGVKD. Of note for this clone: No antigen is known for it. The junction shows a germline mismatch at one end, possibly a read error.

The entire isolated RNA was reverse transcribed using the High Capacity cDNA Reverse Transcription Kit, and thus expressed TCRB transcripts were sequenced. Deep immunoSEQ sequencing was applied to naive, central memory and regulatory T cell samples, giving an average of roughly 3.5 million total reads per sample. Sorted cells were lysed in RLT buffer and RNA was extracted with DNase-treated RNeasy Micro or Mini kits, depending on cell number. To prevent cross-contamination, each cell subset was processed individually, whereas patient and healthy donor samples were processed jointly. Using the immunoSEQ multiplex PCR, TCRB sequences were amplified from cDNA into 87-bp fragments spanning the CDR3 region. Amplicons were sequenced on the Illumina HiSeq platform. The source study handled its data this way. PCR bias was corrected computationally using synthetic template baselines, and reads within Hamming distance 2 were collapsed, with unmergeable singletons discarded. Reads were aligned against IMGT so that V, D and J genes, CDR3 length and insertions or deletions at six rearrangement sites could be assigned. Within each subset, clonotype counts were normalized to sorted cell number, after which true diversity and Gini coefficients were computed with the tcR R package. The overlap coefficient, calculated on TCRB nucleotide sequences, was used to quantify repertoire sharing. In TCRdb, the immuneACCESS table is reduced to in-frame sequences with V and J assigned. These tables do not hold every clone; where another copy was compared, an unresolved V gene accounts for under half, and the others remain unexplained. V and J calls and clone size are copied from that table; D and trimming were computed from the DNA. The sample table shows 100,000 to 150,000 clones, and approximately 15% are seen once. The ten largest clones add up to roughly 2.6% of the sample.

From each donor, a single peripheral blood sample of about 120 mL on average was drawn into heparinised tubes. A BD FACSAria II and a panel including CD45RO, CCR7, CD25, CD127, CD95 and CD27 were used to sort naive, central memory, regulatory and stem cell-like memory CD4+ T cells. Every sorted population had a purity above 95%. PBMCs were isolated immediately by Lymphoprep density gradient centrifugation and stained directly without culture. So that batch effects would be minimized, each experiment stained and sorted samples in pairs, pairing one healthy donor with one patient. The chain was built from TRBV10-3 and TRBJ2-5; possibly the D gene is TRBD1, per 6 matching bases. The specimen was central memory CD4+ T cells from blood. The sequence was obtained from a man between 18 and 29 years old with type 1 diabetes. The CDR3 here reads CASSDRRTDSTETQYF. The DNA reads as follows: TGTGCCAGCAGTGACCGGAGGACAGACTCTACGGAGACCCAGTACTTC.